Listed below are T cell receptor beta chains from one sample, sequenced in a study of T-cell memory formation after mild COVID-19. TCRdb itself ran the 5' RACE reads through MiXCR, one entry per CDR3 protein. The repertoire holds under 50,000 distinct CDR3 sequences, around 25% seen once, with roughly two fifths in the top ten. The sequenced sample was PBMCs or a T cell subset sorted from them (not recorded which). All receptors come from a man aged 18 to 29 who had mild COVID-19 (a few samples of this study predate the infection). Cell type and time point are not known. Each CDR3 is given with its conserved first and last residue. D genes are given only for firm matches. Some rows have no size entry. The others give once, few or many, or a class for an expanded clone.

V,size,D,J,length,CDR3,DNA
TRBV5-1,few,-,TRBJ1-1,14,CASSLEGVGTEAFF,TGCGCCAGCAGCTTGGAAGGGGTGGGCACTGAAGCTTTCTTT
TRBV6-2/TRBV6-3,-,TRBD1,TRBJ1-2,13,CASSDGQGKGYTF,TGTGCCAGCAGCGACGGACAGGGGAAAGGCTACACCTTC
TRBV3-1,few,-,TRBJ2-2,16,CASSQLRLGATGELFF,TGTGCCAGCAGCCAACTGAGGCTAGGGGCTACCGGGGAGCTGTTTTTT
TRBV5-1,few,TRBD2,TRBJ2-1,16,CASSRRLAGTYNEQFF,TGCGCCAGCAGCCGGAGACTAGCGGGGACCTACAATGAGCAGTTCTTC
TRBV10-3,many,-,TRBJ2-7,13,CAISEPWVGEQYF,TGTGCCATCAGTGAGCCCTGGGTGGGCGAGCAGTACTTC
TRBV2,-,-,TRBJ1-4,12,CASLRTSEKLFF,TGTGCCAGCTTGCGGACGAGTGAAAAACTGTTTTTT
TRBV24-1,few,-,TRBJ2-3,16,CATSDPQDSSTDTQYF,TGTGCCACCAGTGACCCACAGGATTCTAGCACAGATACGCAGTATTTT
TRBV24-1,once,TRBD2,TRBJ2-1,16,CATSVLGLAGVNEQFF,TGTGCCACCAGTGTCCTGGGGCTAGCGGGAGTAAATGAGCAGTTCTTC
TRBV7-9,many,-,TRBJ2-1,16,CASSLVGGRSYNEQFF,TGTGCCAGCAGCTTAGTAGGGGGGCGCTCCTACAATGAGCAGTTCTTC
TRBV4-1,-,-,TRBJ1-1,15,CASSHPQGSNTEAFF,TGCGCCAGCAGCCACCCCCAGGGGTCCAACACTGAAGCTTTCTTT
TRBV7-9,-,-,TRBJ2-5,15,CASSARERLGETQYF,TGTGCCAGCAGCGCCCGGGAGAGGCTCGGAGAGACCCAGTACTTC
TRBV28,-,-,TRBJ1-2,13,CASSLRGIYGYTF,TGTGCCAGCAGTCTCCGAGGGATCTATGGCTACACCTTC
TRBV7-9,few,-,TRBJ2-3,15,CASSYPGHSTDTQYF,TGTGCCAGCAGCTACCCGGGACACAGCACAGATACGCAGTATTTT
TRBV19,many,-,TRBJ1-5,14,CASSISRRDQPQHF,TGTGCCAGTAGTATCTCCAGGAGGGATCAGCCCCAGCATTTT
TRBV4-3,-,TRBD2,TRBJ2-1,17,CASSQDGSSGTPNEQFF,TGCGCCAGCAGCCAAGATGGATCTAGCGGGACCCCTAATGAGCAGTTCTTC
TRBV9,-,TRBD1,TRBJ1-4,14,CASSGGTVNEKLFF,TGTGCCAGCAGCGGAGGGACAGTTAATGAAAAACTGTTTTTT
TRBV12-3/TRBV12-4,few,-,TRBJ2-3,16,CASSLWSALTTDTQYF,TGTGCCAGCAGTTTATGGAGCGCCCTTACCACAGATACGCAGTATTTT
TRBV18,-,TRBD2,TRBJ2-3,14,CASSSSGGRDTQYF,TGTGCCAGCTCATCGAGCGGGGGAAGAGATACGCAGTATTTT
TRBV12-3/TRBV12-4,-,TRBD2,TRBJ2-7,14,CASRRSGDHYEQYF,TGTGCCAGCAGGAGGAGCGGGGACCACTACGAGCAGTACTTC
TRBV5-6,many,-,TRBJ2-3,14,CASSLGRSTDTQYF,TGTGCCAGCAGCTTGGGACGCAGCACAGATACGCAGTATTTT
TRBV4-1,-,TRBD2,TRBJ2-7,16,CASSLNPSAGGYEQYF,TGCGCCAGCAGCCTCAACCCAAGCGCGGGGGGCTACGAGCAGTACTTC
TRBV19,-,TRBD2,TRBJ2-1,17,CASSILAGDPSYNEQFF,TGTGCCAGTAGTATCCTAGCGGGGGACCCCTCCTACAATGAGCAGTTCTTC
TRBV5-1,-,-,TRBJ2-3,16,CASSLGSGGSTDTQYF,TGCGCCAGCAGCTTGGGATCAGGGGGGAGCACAGATACGCAGTATTTT
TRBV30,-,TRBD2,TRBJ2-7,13,CAWSPGLPHEQYF,TGTGCCTGGAGTCCGGGACTACCTCACGAGCAGTACTTC
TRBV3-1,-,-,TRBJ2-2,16,CASSQDPGGSFGELFF,TGTGCCAGCAGCCAAGATCCGGGGGGCAGCTTCGGGGAGCTGTTTTTT
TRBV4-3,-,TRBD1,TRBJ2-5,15,CASSQYRGQLETQYF,TGCGCCAGCAGCCAATACAGGGGGCAGTTGGAGACCCAGTACTTC
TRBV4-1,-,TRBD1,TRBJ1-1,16,CASSQRGTGRSPEAFF,TGCGCCAGCAGCCAGAGGGGGACAGGGAGGAGCCCTGAAGCTTTCTTT
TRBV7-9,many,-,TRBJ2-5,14,CASSLRSVQETQYF,TGTGCCAGCAGCTTAAGATCTGTCCAAGAGACCCAGTACTTC
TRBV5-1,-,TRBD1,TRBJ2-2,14,CASSVGQGTGELFF,TGCGCCAGCAGCGTAGGACAGGGGACCGGGGAGCTGTTTTTT
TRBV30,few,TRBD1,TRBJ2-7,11,CAWTGGYEQYF,TGTGCCTGGACAGGGGGCTACGAGCAGTACTTC
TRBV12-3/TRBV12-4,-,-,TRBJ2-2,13,CASSLPNRRELFF,TGTGCCAGCAGTTTGCCTAACCGAAGGGAGCTGTTTTTT
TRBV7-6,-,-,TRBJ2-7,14,CASSASGASYEQYF,TGTGCCAGCAGCGCGTCGGGGGCTTCCTACGAGCAGTACTTC
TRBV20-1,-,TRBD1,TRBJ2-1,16,CSASFPDRGDHNEQFF,TGCAGTGCTAGTTTCCCCGACAGGGGGGACCACAATGAGCAGTTCTTC
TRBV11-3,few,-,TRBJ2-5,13,CASSFTGRETQYF,TGTGCCAGCAGCTTCACAGGGCGGGAGACCCAGTACTTC
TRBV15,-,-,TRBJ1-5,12,CATSRVDQPQHF,TGTGCCACCAGCAGAGTGGACCAGCCCCAGCATTTT
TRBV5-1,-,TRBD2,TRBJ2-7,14,CASSLTWTSSEQYF,TGCGCCAGCAGCTTGACCTGGACTAGCTCCGAGCAGTACTTC
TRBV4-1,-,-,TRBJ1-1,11,CASKRNTEAFF,TGCGCCAGCAAAAGGAACACTGAAGCTTTCTTT
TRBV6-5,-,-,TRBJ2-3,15,CASSYTLDGTDTQYF,TGTGCCAGCAGTTACACCCTGGACGGCACAGATACGCAGTATTTT
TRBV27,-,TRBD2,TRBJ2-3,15,CASSLWTSGGYTQYF,TGTGCCAGCAGTTTATGGACTAGCGGGGGTTATACGCAGTATTTT
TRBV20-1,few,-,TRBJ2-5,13,CSASLGIQETQYF,TGCAGTGCTAGTCTCGGGATTCAAGAGACCCAGTACTTC
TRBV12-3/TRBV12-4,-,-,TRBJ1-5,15,CASSLAGGIGQPQHF,TGTGCCAGCAGTTTAGCTGGGGGGATAGGTCAGCCCCAGCATTTT
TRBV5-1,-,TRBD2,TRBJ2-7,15,CASSGTSGGVLEQYF,TGCGCCAGCAGCGGGACTAGCGGGGGGGTGCTCGAGCAGTACTTC
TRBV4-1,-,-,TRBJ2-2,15,CASSQEPRNTGELFF,TGCGCCAGCAGCCAAGAGCCCAGGAACACCGGGGAGCTGTTTTTT